Below, 8 T cell receptor beta chains from the same sample are listed, as sequenced in a study of shared clonotypes between healthy human individuals. Clones were read by immunoSEQ multiplex PCR, and TCRdb kept only the in-frame ones, dropping some. The sample has around 2.5 million clones, under 95% seen once. The sequenced sample was naive CD4+ T cells from PBMCs. The subset is: CD45RA+ positively selected. Every receptor here comes from a man between 18 and 35 years old in good health. Some clones in this sample may be carry-over from other donors' samples.

The V call is TRBV15, the J call TRBJ2-7, with D perhaps matching TRBD1 (6 bases). V was cut by 0 bases and J by 5 bases, with 14 bases left in between. Germline V gene lookup returns CDR1 LNHNV and CDR2 YYDKDF (reference sequence). This CDR3 spans 15 amino acids. In DNA form, the CDR3 reads TGTGCCACCAGCAGAGAGGGGGCGGGCCGGCACGAGCAGTACTTC. Translating gives CATSREGAGRHEQYF.

The chain joins TRBV19 to TRBJ1-1; 7 bases align to TRBD1. Losses at the gene ends were 7 bases for V and 9 bases for J; bases not matched to a gene: 8. Germline lookup yields CDR1 LNHDA and CDR2 SQIVND (reference sequence). CDR3 size: 12 residues. The CDR3 DNA reads as TGTGCCAGTACCAGATCAGGGGGTAAAGCTTTCTTT. The encoded protein is CASTRSGGKAFF.

Notes on this clone: Other DNA variants within this sample encode the same CDR3. The chain joins TRBV19 to TRBJ2-3; perhaps TRBD2 as D (6 bases). V shed 5 bases and J shed 2 bases, with 11 bases lying between them. Germline values: CDR1 LNHDA, CDR2 SQIVND (reference sequence). The CDR3 runs to 14 residues. The CDR3 loop is CASSPGLYTDTQYF. The CDR3 DNA reads TGTGCCAGTAGTCCAGGACTATACACAGATACGCAGTATTTT.

This rearrangement joins TRBV2 to TRBJ1-2; 7 bases are a match to TRBD1. Per germline, CDR1 SNHLY and CDR2 FYNNEI. V lost 5 bases and J lost 4; bases outside the gene matches: 7. The CDR3 sequence is 14 residues long. This CDR3 reads CASSRPGQSYGYTF. In nucleotides, the CDR3 is TGTGCCAGCAGTCGACCGGGACAGTCCTATGGCTACACCTTC.

This clone came up once. The rearrangement uses TRBV2 and TRBJ2-5; 7 positions match TRBD2. Per germline, CDR1 SNHLY and CDR2 FYNNEI. Trimming removed 8 bases from V and 0 bases from J; junction bases left unmatched: 9. There are 15 residues in the CDR3. DNA of the CDR3: TGTGCCAGCCGGGGGGACGGCGACTACCAAGAGACCCAGTACTTC. Its translation is CASRGDGDYQETQYF.

The chain combines TRBV5-1 with TRBJ2-5; 8 bases fit TRBD1. This CDR3 contains 14 residues. The V gene's germline CDR1 is SGHRS and CDR2 YFSETQ. With 4 bases clipped from V and 3 bases from J, the junction kept 5 bases outside the gene matches. CDR3 sequence: CASSRTTGEETQYF. The CDR3, as DNA: TGCGCCAGCAGCAGAACGACAGGGGAAGAGACCCAGTACTTC.

The chain links TRBV5-5 to TRBJ2-7; D assignment may be TRBD1 or TRBD2 (7 bases each). This CDR3 is built from 19 residues. Germline loops: CDR1 SGHKS, CDR2 YYEKEE (reference sequence). V shed 4 bases and J shed 3 bases, with 29 bases lying between them. Here the CDR3 reads CASSLRTGRRAGLNYEQYF. The DNA for the CDR3 is TGTGCCAGCAGCCTCCGGACAGGCAGGAGAGCGGGGTTGAACTACGAGCAGTACTTC.

The chain couples TRBV28 to TRBJ2-7; 8 nucleotides match TRBD2. The germline CDR1 and CDR2 sequences are MDHEN and SYDVKM. The CDR3 loop spans 17 amino acids. V was pared by 4 bases and J by 4 bases, with 15 bases of the junction left unmatched. Here the CDR3 DNA reads TGTGCCAGCAGTTGGCCTCCTCGGGGGGGGAGAGAGTACGAGCAGTACTTC. Protein: CASSWPPRGGREYEQYF.